This T cell receptor beta chain was sequenced during a study of early T cells in non-severe SARS-CoV-2 infection. Looking at the study overall: Sequencing input comprised bulk RNA from unsorted whole blood; chain pairing was not available.

This clonotype was found many times. Separate cDNA molecules each had unique molecular identifiers attached to them. One entry per CDR3 protein results from TCRdb running MiXCR on the 5' RACE reads. The data show 55,000 to 65,000 distinct CDR3 sequences, around 8.9% seen once. J was trimmed by 5 bases and V by 2 bases; bases with no gene match: 5. This CDR3 is built from 14 residues. Germline V gene lookup returns CDR1 LNHDA and CDR2 SQIVND (reference sequence). V usage is TRBV19 and J usage is TRBJ2-7, with 8 bases aligning to TRBD1. This clonotype originated in an adult who was a healthcare worker with PCR-confirmed SARS-CoV-2 infection or an uninfected control (not recorded which). The sample consisted of whole blood. The CDR3: CASSISNRGDEQYF. The CDR3 bases are TGTGCCAGTAGTATATCAAACAGGGGGGACGAGCAGTACTTC.